The clone carrying this T cell receptor (beta chain) was counted ten times or more. Its cognate antigen is unknown. The data stem from a study of response to subunit inactivated influenza vaccine. Whole-study findings and limits: It was the authors' suggestion that each seasonal influenza vaccination recruits few new T cells.

Each CDR3 protein is one row after TCRdb ran MiXCR on the RT-PCR reads. The table lists 200,000 to 300,000 distinct CDR3 sequences, 12% of them singletons. The CDR3 has 16 amino acids. V gave up 1 base and J gave up 7 bases; unmatched junction bases: 3. This chain uses TRBV12-3 or TRBV12-4 with TRBJ2-1; 14 bases agree with TRBD2. The input for sequencing was non-naive T cells sorted from PBMCs, taken roughly 15 days before vaccination. The receptor was isolated from a man aged 45-65 years who received an inactivated influenza vaccine. CDR3 region: CASSLGTSGGLNEQFF. CDR3 bases: TGTGCCAGCAGTTTAGGGACTAGCGGGGGGCTAAATGAGCAGTTCTTC.